This is a list of T cell receptor beta chains from one sample in a study of T cell changes during pregnancy in multiple sclerosis. The table came from immunoSEQ multiplex PCR; TCRdb's copy has only in-frame clones and leaves some out. Here the sample spans roughly 76,000 clones, around nine tenths being singletons. The source material was CD4+ T cells from peripheral blood mononuclear cells, sampled in the second trimester of pregnancy. The receptors originated from a female donor with multiple sclerosis, enrolled in a pregnancy study. CDR3s include the opening cysteine and the closing phenylalanine or tryptophan. The D gene is left open where the match is weak. Clone size appears in some rows only: once, few, many, or a class for an expanded clone.

CASSEEGGTEAFF	TGTGCCAGCAGTGAGGAGGGTGGCACTGAAGCTTTCTTT	TRBV6-4	NA	NA	TRBJ1-1
CASSPLAGEVYEQYF	TGCGCCAGCAGTCCGCTAGCGGGAGAAGTCTACGAGCAGTACTTC	TRBV5-1	NA	TRBD2	TRBJ2-7
CASSYGANYGYTF	TGTGCCAGCAGCTACGGAGCTAACTATGGCTACACCTTC	TRBV5-6	NA	NA	TRBJ1-2
CSVFGGGPTHMNTEAFF	TGCAGCGTTTTTGGGGGGGGGCCCACCCACATGAACACTGAAGCTTTCTTT	TRBV29-1	NA	NA	TRBJ1-1
CASRILGGDEQYF	TGTGCCAGCAGAATACTAGGCGGGGACGAGCAGTACTTC	TRBV5-6	NA	NA	TRBJ2-7
CSVAHRQGDYGYTF	TGCAGCGTTGCGCACCGGCAGGGGGACTATGGCTACACCTTC	TRBV29-1	NA	TRBD1	TRBJ1-2
CASRRYEQYF	TGTGCCAGTAGGCGCTACGAGCAGTACTTC	TRBV19	NA	NA	TRBJ2-7
CASSVDKNTGELFF	TGTGCCAGTAGTGTCGACAAGAACACCGGGGAGCTGTTTTTT	TRBV19	NA	NA	TRBJ2-2
CASSLGGLDEKLFF	TGTGCCAGCAGCCTAGGGGGCCTGGATGAAAAACTGTTTTTT	TRBV2	NA	TRBD1	TRBJ1-4
CASTTGTGFPYEQYF	TGTGCCAGTACAACGGGGACAGGGTTCCCCTACGAGCAGTACTTC	TRBV19	NA	TRBD1	TRBJ2-7
CAISPRQPSYGYTF	TGTGCCATCAGTCCCCGACAACCCTCCTATGGCTACACCTTC	TRBV10-3	once	NA	TRBJ1-2
CASSPIRGTGNTIYF	TGTGCCAGCAGCCCCATAAGAGGGACAGGAAACACCATATATTTT	TRBV11-3	NA	NA	TRBJ1-3
CAWIPPSGGEETQYF	TGTGCCTGGATTCCCCCGAGCGGGGGTGAGGAGACCCAGTACTTC	TRBV30	NA	TRBD2	TRBJ2-5
CASSSQGKAGELFF	TGTGCCAGTAGTTCACAGGGAAAGGCCGGGGAGCTGTTTTTT	TRBV19	NA	NA	TRBJ2-2
CASSRGGRTGELFF	TGTGCCAGTAGTCGGGGGGGCCGCACCGGGGAGCTGTTTTTT	TRBV19	NA	TRBD2	TRBJ2-2
CATSRDLEGWRFF	TGTGCCACCAGCAGAGATCTGGAGGGTTGGCGGTTCTTC	TRBV15	NA	NA	TRBJ2-1
CASSGDPPAGSRGEQYF	TGTGCCAGCAGTGGTGACCCCCCAGCCGGGAGTCGGGGTGAGCAGTACTTC	TRBV2	NA	NA	TRBJ2-7
CASSLVGSDEQFF	TGTGCCAGCAGCTTAGTGGGGAGCGATGAGCAGTTCTTC	TRBV7-2	NA	NA	TRBJ2-1
CASSLAEKDTQYF	TGCGCCAGCAGCTTGGCTGAGAAAGATACGCAGTATTTT	TRBV5-1	once	NA	TRBJ2-3
CASSPWTGKENEQYF	TGCGCCAGCAGCCCCTGGACAGGGAAGGAGAACGAGCAGTACTTC	TRBV4-1	NA	TRBD1	TRBJ2-7
CASSTGTWSYTF	TGTGCCAGCAGCACAGGGACGTGGAGCTACACCTTC	TRBV28	NA	NA	TRBJ1-2
CASSSGQNYEQYF	TGTGCCAGCAGCTCGGGACAAAACTACGAGCAGTACTTC	TRBV7-9	NA	NA	TRBJ2-7
CASSLQGSYNSPLHF	TGCGCCAGCAGCTTGCAGGGCTCCTATAATTCACCCCTCCACTTT	TRBV5-1	few	NA	TRBJ1-6
CASSPPGLAGGRGEQFF	TGTGCCAGCTCACCACCGGGACTAGCGGGAGGAAGGGGTGAGCAGTTCTTC	TRBV18	once	TRBD2	TRBJ2-1
CASSRTSGRAETQYF	TGTGCCAGCAGTCGGACTAGCGGGAGGGCAGAGACCCAGTACTTC	TRBV28	once	TRBD2	TRBJ2-5
CASSPGRGNTEAFF	TGTGCCAGCTCACCTGGGAGGGGTAACACTGAAGCTTTCTTT	TRBV18	NA	NA	TRBJ1-1
CATKTGLNQPQHF	TGTGCCACTAAGACAGGGCTCAATCAGCCCCAGCATTTT	TRBV19	NA	TRBD1	TRBJ1-5
CASSLGWVRVENEQFF	TGTGCCAGCAGCTTAGGGTGGGTCAGGGTTGAGAATGAGCAGTTCTTC	TRBV7-9	once	NA	TRBJ2-1
CASSSIRGGGGGYTF	TGTGCCAGCAGCTCCATTCGAGGGGGGGGAGGAGGCTACACCTTC	TRBV7-9	NA	NA	TRBJ1-2
CASSPGLAYHEQFF	TGTGCCAGCAGCCCGGGACTAGCGTACCATGAGCAGTTCTTC	TRBV11-1	NA	TRBD2	TRBJ2-1
CASSEGLAGGPGELFF	TGTGCCAGCAGTGAAGGGCTAGCGGGAGGACCCGGGGAGCTGTTTTTT	TRBV6-1	NA	TRBD2	TRBJ2-2
CASSLLAGGTLRGEQYF	TGTGCCAGCAGCTTGCTAGCGGGGGGCACCCTAAGGGGGGAGCAGTACTTC	TRBV5-6	NA	TRBD2	TRBJ2-7
CASSLSGQHTF	TGTGCCAGCAGCTTATCGGGACAGCACACCTTC	TRBV7-2	NA	TRBD1	TRBJ1-2
CAWSNSGYNSPLHF	TGTGCCTGGAGTAACTCAGGGTATAATTCACCCCTCCACTTT	TRBV30	NA	NA	TRBJ1-6
CASSLTGVQETQYF	TGCGCCAGCAGCTTAACAGGGGTCCAAGAGACCCAGTACTTC	TRBV5-1	once	TRBD1	TRBJ2-5
CASSSIQGTGELFF	TGCGCCAGCAGCTCAATACAGGGTACCGGGGAGCTGTTTTTT	TRBV5-1	few	NA	TRBJ2-2
CSATTTGVLRIYEQYF	TGCAGCGCCACGACAACAGGGGTTCTAAGGATCTACGAGCAGTACTTC	TRBV29-1	NA	TRBD1	TRBJ2-7
CASSRIAGGPTDTQYF	TGTGCCAGCTCGCGAATCGCGGGAGGGCCGACAGATACGCAGTATTTT	TRBV18	NA	TRBD2	TRBJ2-3
CASSRRDRSYEQYF	TGTGCCAGCAGCAGACGGGACAGAAGCTACGAGCAGTACTTC	TRBV9	once	TRBD1	TRBJ2-7
CASSLMAGNEQYF	TGCGCCAGCAGCTTGATGGCAGGGAACGAGCAGTACTTC	TRBV5-1	NA	NA	TRBJ2-7
CASSDPGLGTADTQYF	TGTGCCAGCAGTGACCCGGGACTAGGGACCGCAGATACGCAGTATTTT	TRBV27	NA	TRBD2	TRBJ2-3
CASSLVTGGEQYF	TGTGCCAGCAGTTTAGTCACAGGGGGTGAGCAGTACTTC	TRBV27	NA	TRBD1	TRBJ2-7
CASSFPGRSYEQYF	TGCGCCAGCAGCTTTCCAGGCAGATCCTACGAGCAGTACTTC	TRBV5-1	NA	NA	TRBJ2-7
CASSPREGTGEQYF	TGTGCCAGCAGCCCCAGGGAGGGAACGGGCGAGCAGTACTTC	TRBV9	NA	TRBD2	TRBJ2-7
CASSLLGRAQRELFF	TGTGCCAGCAGCTTATTAGGCAGGGCTCAGAGGGAGCTGTTTTTT	TRBV11-3	NA	NA	TRBJ2-2
CATSGLNYGYTF	TGTGCCACCTCAGGGCTCAACTATGGCTACACCTTC	TRBV18	few	NA	TRBJ1-2
CATSRKGTSGSLYNEQFF	TGTGCCACCAGCAGGAAAGGGACTAGCGGTTCACTTTACAATGAGCAGTTCTTC	TRBV15	NA	TRBD2	TRBJ2-1
CASSPPRVQGSEQYF	TGTGCCAGCTCACCACCAAGAGTCCAGGGGTCCGAGCAGTACTTC	TRBV18	NA	NA	TRBJ2-7
CASSLGTTGFRELFF	TGTGCCAGCAGCCTTGGGACAACAGGGTTCCGGGAGCTGTTTTTT	TRBV14	NA	NA	TRBJ2-2
CATQEGFTQPQHF	TGTGCCACTCAAGAGGGTTTTACTCAGCCCCAGCATTTT	TRBV6-6	few	NA	TRBJ1-5
CASSLRGQTSNYGYTF	TGTGCCAGCAGTTTGCGGGGACAGACCTCTAACTATGGCTACACCTTC	TRBV28	NA	TRBD1	TRBJ1-2
CASSPDYRREQFF	TGTGCCAGCAGTCCCGACTATCGGCGTGAGCAGTTCTTC	TRBV6-5	NA	NA	TRBJ2-1
CASSLFVGGAGELFF	TGTGCCAGCAGCCTATTCGTGGGAGGGGCCGGGGAGCTGTTTTTT	TRBV11-2	NA	TRBD2	TRBJ2-2
CASSFTSGRASNEQFF	TGTGCCAGCAGCTTCACTAGCGGGAGGGCCTCCAATGAGCAGTTCTTC	TRBV11-2	NA	TRBD2	TRBJ2-1
CASSRHRDRDQPQHF	TGTGCCAGTAGTCGGCACCGGGACAGAGATCAGCCCCAGCATTTT	TRBV19	NA	TRBD1	TRBJ1-5